This T cell receptor beta chain was profiled in a study of cytomegalovirus exposure and HLA in healthy donors (TCRdb year 2017). Some background on the complete study: An earlier analysis of 550 to 700 of the donors reported approximately 300 Gb of sequence data and some 100 million unique TCR beta sequences from 190 million or so T cells. In an earlier analysis of roughly 600 of the donors, high-throughput TCR beta sequencing was used to judge whether each TCR beta V gene segment behaved as functional or pseudogenic. High-throughput TCR immunosequencing, statistical association of individual TCRs with disease status, and machine learning were combined to predict cytomegalovirus infection status. Typing coverage varied by locus: roughly 629-630 donors for A, B, C, DRB1 and DQB1; 522 for DQA1; 606 for DPA1; more than 450 for DPB1. In addition to the first cohort of about 650 subjects, a separate validation cohort of approximately 130 different subjects was used. Among approximately 370 genotyped donors of the cohort, an average of around 220,000 unique TCR beta nucleotide sequences was sequenced per donor, of which about 18% were non-productive. The T cell repertoires of 550 to 850 subjects were profiled by immunosequencing and related to cytomegalovirus serostatus. Genome-wide SNP genotypes for about 55% of the roughly 670 donors were used in a later genetic analysis, which treated that subset as a discovery cohort. Class I and class II HLA loci were covered by the typing at four-digit resolution. An early release covering roughly 580 HLA-typed donors comprised 250 to 350 gigabases of sequencing data and 85 million to 100 million unique TCR sequences. Rather than using new phenotypic data, the later analysis identified candidate immune exposures from TCR beta sequences and from how often those sequences occurred across donors. Of the roughly 400 genotyped donors, approximately 80% fell in the genetic ancestry cluster associated with self-reported Caucasian donors. Five DR-DQ haplotypes were treated as single units for association and clustering because of strong linkage in the cohort. The aim of the study was to test whether cataloging public T cell receptors could identify signatures of past pathogen exposure. All discovery cohort repertoires had been generated using a single sequencing platform. A later analysis re-analyzed previously published TCR beta repertoires from approximately 670 donors and added high-resolution HLA genotyping to study TCR occurrence patterns. Donor age, sex, ethnicity and CMV serostatus were collected together with the repertoire data. Study-level results and caveats: In a later analysis, the rate of TCR association differed among HLA loci, with DRB1 alleles having the most associated TCRs and HLA-C alleles having the fewest. Specific HLA alleles were associated with roughly 17,000 TCR beta sequences at a false discovery rate of 0.05 in a later analysis. A further reported finding was that TCR beta sequences accurately predicted the HLA-A and HLA-B alleles for most subjects in the first cohort. For the cohort, immune exposure information was limited to CMV serostatus. A later analysis reported that several top co-occurrence clusters appeared linked to parvovirus B19, influenza, CMV and Epstein-Barr virus. An earlier analysis of approximately 570 of the donors showed that most TCR beta V segments appeared in productive rearrangements either about 87% or about 30% of the time, which broadly matched IMGT annotations. Because HLA typing was missing for some donors at each locus, association tests included only the typed subset. A later analysis found that HLA-associated TCR beta chains were more clonally expanded and had lower generation probabilities than equally common non-associated chains. According to a later analysis, most CMV-associated TCR beta chains appeared to be HLA-restricted, and the HLA associations seemed to be driven largely by CMV exposure. A total of about 150 TCR beta chains were listed by the study as associated with cytomegalovirus. Linkage disequilibrium might explain the correlated functional status among segregating V segments, but an unknown experimental factor could not be excluded. Strong co-occurrence of HLA alleles, especially DR and DQ, made assigning TCR associations to individual alleles difficult. Because the 87-base-pair reads could not distinguish some IMGT-functional V segments, including TRBV6-2 and TRBV6-3, those segments were excluded. A cluster of highly shared sequence variants was judged likely to represent a technical artifact of the sequencing pipeline. Roughly 17 rarely observed V segments, including chromosome 9 orphons, were excluded from the earlier analysis of 550 to 700 of the donors because counts were too low. An association between a missense DCLRE1C variant and V-gene and J-gene trimming of TCR beta chains was found in a later genetic analysis and replicated in an independent cohort. The authors suggested that the approach could potentially be generalized to other disease states and immunological phenotypes. The cohort was sequenced for TCR beta chains only, and without alpha or paired-chain data the features that could be detected were limited. Most TCR sequences were observed very rarely across donors, whereas some public TCRs were present in many individuals. A few of the identified cytomegalovirus-associated TCR beta chains were confirmed in vitro to be specific for cytomegalovirus antigens. A later genetic analysis reported fewer N-insertions in productive TCRs among donors in an Asian-associated ancestry cluster than the approximately 670-donor mean. The presence/absence analyses assumed that sequencing depth was roughly uniform across donors, and that assumption may not be true. In both the original and validation cohorts, the classifier was reported to diagnose cytomegalovirus status with high specificity and sensitivity.

The cohort comprised some 730 healthy bone marrow donors. At the time of sampling, every cohort member was nominally healthy, though immune exposures that went unrecorded were likely present. The donor tested CMV seropositive, placing the donor among the 289 seropositive members of the cohort. Each donor provided a peripheral blood sample, and peripheral blood mononuclear cells were used for TCR beta sequencing. Genomic DNA extraction from the blood cell samples was performed with the Qiagen DNeasy Blood Extraction Kit. Clipping removes 8 bases from V and 7 bases from J, with 15 as the unmatched junction base count. The CDR3 sequence holds 15 residues, the cysteine and phenylalanine included. CDR3 DNA only is kept here, 45 bases in frame from base 1. The germline V gene (reference sequence) gives CDR1 as GTSNPN and CDR2 as SVGIG. On this clone: This clone's antigen is unknown. No much larger clone is present one base from it, and per-base qualities are unavailable.

Receptor amplification or capture employed the immunoSEQ multiplex PCR assay. A mixture of 60 forward primers for TCR Vbeta segments and 13 reverse primers for TCR Jbeta segments was used in the multiplex PCR. The CDR3 region of rearranged TCR beta genes was amplified from genomic DNA by a multiplex PCR assay. Amplified TCR beta libraries were sequenced as 87-base-pair reads on the Illumina HiSeq System. The authors' analysis ran thus. In a later analysis, tens of millions of unique TCR beta chains were counted across the 500 to 850 repertoires, and roughly 10 million of these chains were shared by at least two donors. Raw reads were error-corrected and collapsed into unique sequences with a nearest-neighbor algorithm that merged closely related sequences to remove PCR and sequencing errors. Alignment of CDR3 sequences to IMGT reference sequences was used to assign V, D and J gene segments. For a sequence to be retained, a match of at least six nucleotides was required to both a V gene segment and a J gene segment. Rearrangements were called productive when the CDR3 lacked stop codons and stayed in frame with V and J; all others were non-productive. CDR3 was defined according to IMGT convention as the region running from the second conserved V-encoded cysteine to the conserved J-encoded phenylalanine. In an earlier analysis of around 540 of the donors, sequences lacking an unambiguous match to a single V gene segment were excluded. In an earlier analysis of several hundred of the donors, V segments were called functional above 56.7% productive rearrangements and were called segregating when the between-donor standard deviation exceeded 5%. To diagnose cytomegalovirus status from the catalog of TCR beta chain sequences, a statistical classification framework was built. In a later analysis, TCR nucleotide sequences were compared against IMGT/GENE-DB human TR gene sequences so that V and J genes could be assigned. In a later analysis, CDR3 sequences and most-parsimonious VDJ recombination scenarios were assigned using the TCRdist pipeline. A later analysis defined each TCR beta chain by its CDR3 amino acid sequence plus V-gene family, and excluded reads lacking a unique V-gene family. In a later analysis, fewer than 600 highly shared, low-generation-probability nucleotide sequences were removed to address suspected cross-contamination and a sequencing artifact. A later analysis calculated a clonal expansion index for each public chain from normalized within-repertoire ranks of inferred template counts. A later analysis computed generation probabilities with a VDJ recombination model fitted to out-of-frame rearrangements, and checked the results against IGoR. Hypergeometric tests were used in a later analysis to score TCR-TCR, TCR-HLA and TCR-CMV co-occurrence, with a repertoire-size bias correction applied to the TCR pairs. A later analysis estimated false discovery rates by permuting HLA or CMV assignments 20 times. In a later analysis, co-occurring TCRs were grouped using DBSCAN, and TCRdist sequence similarity was added for clustering within HLA-allele-positive subsets. Co-occurrence clustering excluded repertoires with fewer than 30,000 or more than 120,000 public chains, plus five with anomalous nucleotide sharing. TCRdb limited this immuneACCESS table to in-frame rearrangements with V and J called. A share of clones is missing; checked studies link under half to unresolved V genes, and the rest is unexplained. The DNA gave D and trimming, while V, J and clone size come from that table. The sample data list about 160,000 clones, and 68% of these were observed just once. The ten most abundant clones make up around 4.3% of the sample.

Specimen: PBMCs. This sequence uses TRBV30 and TRBJ2-2; TRBD2 fits 8 bases in the junction. The receptor's source is a woman under 30 in good health and CMV-seropositive. The CDR3 is CAGGSGMTRGGELFF. The nucleotides read TGTGCCGGGGGTAGCGGGATGACCAGGGGCGGGGAGCTGTTTTTT.